These 2 T cell receptor beta chains were sequenced from one sample in a study of blood T cell repertoires in COVID-19. Profiling relied on immunoSEQ multiplex PCR, and the TCRdb table lists in-frame clones only, not all of them. Of approximately 89,000 clones in the sample, around 94% were seen once. Material: peripheral blood. These receptors were collected from a woman between 55 and 75 years old with active COVID-19.

CDR3 DNA: TGTGCCAGCAGCTTATCCGGACAGGGATACGAGCAGTTCTTC. Amino acids: CASSLSGQGYEQFF. The chain recombines TRBV7-3 with TRBJ2-1; 8 nucleotides agree with TRBD1. The germline gives CDR1 SGHTA, CDR2 FQGTGA. This CDR3 has 14 amino acids. The trim removed 2 bases at V and 10 bases at J, leaving 7 bases unmatched.

The CDR3 DNA reads TGTGCCTGGACCTCTCAGGGGGGCACTGAAGCTTTCTTT. It translates to CAWTSQGGTEAFF. The V gene is TRBV30, the J gene TRBJ1-1, with 7 positions matching TRBD1. Germline V gives CDR1 GTSNPN, CDR2 SVGIG (reference sequence). The ends lost 4 bases at V and 4 bases at J; junction bases unmatched: 6. CDR3 length equals 13 residues.